This TCR beta chain is from a study of T-cell memory formation after mild COVID-19 (dated by TCRdb to the early 2020s). Regarding the complete study: TCR sequence clusters from the two donors were found to be largely donor specific. T-cell clones expanding and contracting after mild COVID-19 in a couple of donors were tracked by longitudinal TCRalpha and TCRbeta repertoire sequencing. Two young, previously healthy adult volunteers made up the cohort, one male and one female. Study-level results and caveats: Clones that contracted from day 15 to 85 showed balanced CD4/CD8 phenotypes, whereas a second wave of clones that expanded from day 15 to 37 leaned towards CD4+. Some responding clones were detected in pre-infection memory, suggesting pre-existing cross-reactive memory T cells joined the SARS-CoV-2 response. The study included only a couple of mild cases, and larger cohorts that include severe cases with pre-infection samples were judged to be necessary. Whether the second-wave clones peaking on day 37 were SARS-CoV-2 specific was not confirmed. Contracting CD4+ clones were located mainly in the CM and EM memory subsets, whereas CD8+ clones were found to be enriched in EMRA.

Sequencing was carried out with an Illumina NovaSeq 6000. TCRalpha and TCRbeta cDNA libraries were constructed by 5'RACE with constant-segment primers, with sample barcodes and unique molecular identifiers being introduced. Trizol reagent was used to extract RNA from every sample. Amplification of the libraries took two PCR steps, and the second step added a second sample barcode plus Illumina TruSeq adapters. Libraries were sequenced on an Illumina NovaSeq with 2 x 150 bp paired-end reads. Processing in the source paper ran as follows. Reads were demultiplexed and collapsed into UMI-guided consensus sequences with migec v1.2.7. Using mixcr v2.1.11, UMI consensuses were aligned to TRA and TRB V and J templates and then assembled into clonotypes. A clonotype was counted as expanded or contracted only if both edgeR and NoisET called the change significant, with noise models trained on biological replicates. For edgeR calls, a false discovery rate-adjusted p below 0.01 and a log2 fold-change threshold of 1 were applied. As an exploratory analysis of dynamics, max-normalized trajectories of the 1000 most abundant clonotypes were examined by PCA with hierarchical clustering. Each responding clone was given a CD4 or CD8 phenotype based on the CD4+ and CD8+ repertoires, which had been sequenced separately. Clones were called with MiXCR by TCRdb after fastp trimmed the public reads at Q25, and only in-frame beta chains were retained. One record per CDR3 amino acid sequence lists the most common genes and DNA. The V and J calls shown here were made by TCRdb, not taken from the authors' results. Counted in this sample were around 310,000 distinct CDR3 sequences; less than 20% of them appeared once. The ten largest make up 20% to 25% of the sample.

Ficoll-Paque density gradient centrifugation was used to isolate PBMCs. Sequences SNHLY (CDR1) and FYNNEI (CDR2) are obtained from the germline V gene. Measured from the cysteine to the phenylalanine, the CDR3 is 11 residues long. The DNA shown is the 33-base CDR3, in frame from base 1. This clonotype was counted only a few times. The antigen this receptor binds is unknown. The record has no base qualities; no much larger clone is one base away. Input material: PBMCs or a T cell subset sorted from them (not recorded which). The chain is assembled from TRBV2 and TRBJ1-1; confidence is insufficient to name the D gene. The TCR originated in a man aged 18 to 30 who had mild COVID-19 (a few samples of this study predate the infection). The sample titles of this study are shuffled in the database, so cell type and time point are left out; the donor was told from shared clones. The nucleotide sequence is given as TGTGCTTGCAGAGGGTACACTGAAGCTTTCTTT. Translated, this is CACRGYTEAFF.